The next 15 T cell receptor beta chains were all read from a single sample in a study of long-term antiretroviral therapy in people with HIV. At survey level, the immunoSEQ assay was run in its v3.0 version. Generated by immunoSEQ multiplex PCR, the TCRdb table keeps only in-frame clones and is missing some. The table has 25,000 to 30,000 clones, about 85% seen once. This material consisted of unsorted PBMCs, taken 3 years after starting antiretroviral therapy. The receptors come from a man aged 40-50 years with HIV.

V usage is TRBV6-1 and J usage is TRBJ2-2, with D unclear. V gave up 2 bases and J gave up 4 bases, with 17 bases separating them. Germline V lookup: CDR1 MNHNS, CDR2 SASEGT. There are 17 residues in the CDR3. The CDR3 sequence: CASSERTWALSTGELFF. CDR3 in DNA: TGTGCCAGCAGTGAAAGGACCTGGGCCCTCTCCACCGGGGAGCTGTTTTTT.

V is TRBV19 and J is TRBJ2-7, with 9 bases identical to TRBD2. The CDR3 sequence is 16 residues long. Per the germline V gene, CDR1 is LNHDA and CDR2 is SQIVND (reference sequence). The junction had 7 bases not matched to a gene; V was cut back by 4 bases and J by 0 bases. CDR3 coding DNA: TGTGCCAGTAGTACCTCTAGCGGGGCTCACTCCTACGAGCAGTACTTC. This encodes CASSTSSGAHSYEQYF.

The rearrangement uses TRBV30 and TRBJ1-1; D ambiguous. Trimming took off 0 bases at V and 3 bases at J, with 8 bases between the two ends. This CDR3 has 13 amino acids. Per the germline V gene, CDR1 is GTSNPN and CDR2 is SVGIG (reference sequence). This chain's CDR3 is CAWSVGGYTEAFF. DNA for the CDR3: TGTGCCTGGAGTGTGGGAGGGTACACTGAAGCTTTCTTT.

This chain joins TRBV5-6 and TRBJ2-3; D remains unclear. The V gene's germline CDR1 is SGHDT and CDR2 YYEEEE. Trimming shortened V by 2 bases and J by 4 bases, and 14 bases separated the two germline ends. There are 15 residues in the CDR3. CDR3 protein: CASSLKYPRADTQYF. Here the CDR3 DNA reads TGTGCCAGCAGCTTAAAGTATCCGCGTGCAGATACGCAGTATTTT.

The chain has TRBV27 and TRBJ1-4; D is possibly TRBD1 (5 bases). V lost 0 bases and J lost 8, with 13 bases in between. This CDR3 is 15 amino acids long. The germline CDR1 and CDR2 sequences are MNHEY and SMNVEV (reference sequence). Here the CDR3 reads CASSLSIQGGEKLFF. Written as DNA, the CDR3 is TGTGCCAGCAGTTTATCGATCCAGGGAGGGGAAAAACTGTTTTTT.

On this clone itself: Sequence at one end of the junction differs from germline and may be a read error. The rearrangement uses TRBV9 and TRBJ2-7, with D hard to call. Per the germline V gene, CDR1 is SGDLS and CDR2 is YYNGEE. This CDR3 region has 13 residues. The CDR3 loop reads CVSSSGPAGEQYF. The CDR3 DNA reads TGTGTCAGCAGTAGTGGGCCCGCAGGCGAGCAGTACTTC.

DNA of the CDR3: TGTGCCAGTAGTCGGGGGGGCGGTGGCTACACCTTC. It specifies CASSRGGGGYTF. The genes are TRBV19 and TRBJ1-2; possible D gene TRBD1, 6 bases. The germline V gene has CDR1 LNHDA and CDR2 SQIVND (reference sequence). The CDR3 runs to 12 residues. The V end was cut by 5 bases, the J end by 7 bases, with 11 bases between.

This rearrangement joins TRBV14 to TRBJ2-1, with 8 bases identical to TRBD2. CDR1 is SGHDN, CDR2 FVKESK, per germline. The CDR3 is 15 amino acids. V was clipped by 6 bases and J by 0 bases; unmatched bases: 4. The CDR3 coding sequence is TGTGCCAGCAGGCGCGGGAGGAGCTCCTACAATGAGCAGTTCTTC. Encoded protein: CASRRGRSSYNEQFF.

The chain couples TRBV27 to TRBJ1-2, with D tentatively TRBD1 (5 bases). CDR3 length: 12 amino acids. Germline CDR1 is MNHEY and CDR2 is SMNVEV (reference sequence). V shed 4 bases and J shed 4 bases, with 7 bases lying between them. For the CDR3, the DNA is TGTGCCAGCAGTTCGGGGCTCTATGGCTACACCTTC. Residues: CASSSGLYGYTF.

The chain has TRBV30 and TRBJ1-2, with D perhaps TRBD1 (5 bases). V was shortened by 2 bases and J by 4 bases, with 20 bases between the two germline ends. The germline V gene encodes CDR1 GTSNPN and CDR2 SVGIG (reference sequence). The CDR3 covers 16 residues. CDR3 sequence (DNA): TGTGCCTGGAGTTTTACGGGTTGGGGCGCTCGCTATGGCTACACCTTC. Its protein is CAWSFTGWGARYGYTF.

This chain uses TRBV30 with TRBJ1-5, with a weak D call TRBD1 (5 bases). V was shortened by 1 base and J by 3 bases, with 7 bases between the two germline ends. Germline V lookup: CDR1 GTSNPN, CDR2 SVGIG (reference sequence). The CDR3 runs to 13 residues. CDR3 sequence (DNA): TGTGCCTGGAGTGGGGGCTACAATCAGCCCCAGCATTTT. Encoded protein: CAWSGGYNQPQHF.

This chain uses TRBV30 with TRBJ1-1, with unresolved D. Trimming cost V 0 bases and J 7 bases, with 12 bases left between them. CDR1 GTSNPN and CDR2 SVGIG come from the germline V gene (reference sequence). CDR3 length: 13 residues. Here the CDR3 reads CAWSVDLLGEAFF. The CDR3 DNA sequence: TGTGCCTGGAGTGTAGACCTCCTAGGTGAAGCTTTCTTT.

The DNA of the CDR3 is TGTGCCAGCCCTCGGACACAGTCGGTCACTGAAGCTTTCTTT. Its protein is CASPRTQSVTEAFF. The V and J genes are TRBV2 and TRBJ1-1, with a possible D match to TRBD1 (5 bases). Germline values: CDR1 SNHLY, CDR2 FYNNEI. The CDR3 extends over 14 amino acids. Trimming shortened V by 8 bases and J by 4 bases, and 17 bases separated the two germline ends.

The chain is built from TRBV12-5 and TRBJ1-1; 8 bases are a match to TRBD1. V shed 1 base and J 4 bases; nucleotides not matched to a gene: 5. Germline V lookup: CDR1 LGHNT, CDR2 FRNRAP. The CDR3 loop spans 15 amino acids. The CDR3 spells CASGLGTGSRTEAFF. Written as DNA, the CDR3 is TGTGCTAGTGGTTTGGGGACAGGGAGCCGCACTGAAGCTTTCTTT.

This clone was seen a handful of times. This rearrangement joins TRBV6-5 to TRBJ1-1; D is undetermined. The germline V gene has CDR1 MNHEY and CDR2 SVGAGI. Trimming removed 8 bases from V and 3 bases from J, with 13 bases in between. This CDR3 has 13 amino acids. CDR3: CASRTAAYTEAFF. The CDR3 DNA follows: TGTGCCAGCCGGACGGCGGCTTACACTGAAGCTTTCTTT.